This T cell receptor beta chain was captured in a study of cytomegalovirus exposure and HLA in healthy donors. The CDR3 contains 15 residues. Trimming left V 6 bases short and J 4 bases short, with 13 bases between. Germline lookup yields CDR1 ENHRY and CDR2 SYGVKD. In the case of this clone: Its specificity is unknown.

Study results and limitations: The authors enumerated 150 to 200 TCR beta chains as linked to cytomegalovirus.

PCR amplification relied on 60 Vbeta primers (plus 13 Jbeta primers). Assay: immunoSEQ multiplex PCR; the TCRdb copy retains only in-frame clones and omits some. Of approximately 200,000 clones detected, about four fifths appear once; the ten largest clones hold more than 1.5%. The chain combines TRBV10-3 with TRBJ1-6; D perhaps matches TRBD1 (6 bases). Sequencing was done on a sample of PBMCs. This clonotype was obtained from a girl between 10 and 17 years old in good health and CMV-seropositive. The CDR3 reads CAISRTDPYNSPLHF. CDR3 DNA sequence: TGTGCCATCAGCCGGACAGATCCTTATAATTCACCCCTCCACTTT.